This TCR beta chain emerged from a study of shared clonotypes between healthy human individuals. Concerning this clone: Its matching antigen is unknown.

The study's findings and limits: As a rule, naive subsets had a larger estimated richness than memory subsets. Though the depth was large, rarefaction showed that sorted-subset sequencing was incomplete.

The J segment lost 11 bases and the V segment lost 4 bases, leaving 12 bases of the junction unmatched. The CDR3 covers 14 residues. Germline values: CDR1 SGHRS, CDR2 YFSETQ. Profiled with immunoSEQ multiplex PCR; TCRdb holds only in-frame clones, not every one. The sample has approximately 620,000 clones; 97% are singletons. The chain recombines TRBV5-1 with TRBJ2-5; the match to TRBD1 covers 9 bases. The clonotype was recovered from a woman in her 30s in good health. The sequencing sample was made of naive CD4+ T cells sorted from blood. Subset: CD45RA+ positively selected. The chain's CDR3 is CASSRGGQGLEQYF. DNA of the CDR3: TGCGCCAGCAGCAGAGGGGGACAGGGTTTAGAGCAGTACTTC.